This passage covers 11 T cell receptor beta chains from one sample sequenced in a study of monozygotic twins with inflammatory bowel disease. No DNA is given; TCRdb re-called the 5' RACE reads and lists each CDR3 protein once. Its table records 190,000 or so distinct CDR3 sequences. Sequencing used blood. The receptor set was obtained from a human donor with ulcerative colitis or Crohn's disease, or a healthy co-twin of an affected twin (not recorded which).

CDR3 protein: CASRDGGLMNTEAFF. The V call is TRBV5-1, the J call TRBJ1-1; TCRdb designates TRBD1, a call that cannot be tested without DNA. The length of the CDR3 is 15 residues. Per germline, CDR1 SGHRS and CDR2 YFSETQ.

This sequence joins TRBV12-3 or TRBV12-4 and TRBJ1-2; the D call of TRBD1 rests on TCRdb alone, since no DNA is present to check it. This CDR3 is built from 14 residues. The CDR3 loop is CASSLPGVLHGYTF.

The chain is built from TRBV2 and TRBJ1-5. Germline V gives CDR1 SNHLY, CDR2 FYNNEI. This CDR3 has 14 residues. The CDR3 loop reads CASSSFGSNQPQHF.

CDR3: CASSRRGTEAFF. The rearrangement joins TRBV5-1 to TRBJ1-1; TCRdb outputs TRBD1, but without DNA this stays unchecked. Germline assignment: CDR1 SGHRS and CDR2 YFSETQ. The CDR3 covers 12 residues.

The CDR3 is CASSMGRVNYGYTF. The V gene is TRBV12-3 or TRBV12-4, the J gene TRBJ1-2; as DNA is missing, the TRBD1 call by TCRdb cannot be tested. CDR3 length equals 14 residues.

The chain recombines TRBV7-9 with TRBJ2-3; TCRdb lists TRBD1, though no DNA is available to test this call. This CDR3 is built from 16 residues. CDR1 and CDR2 (germline): SEHNR, FQNEAQ (reference sequence). CDR3 amino acids: CASSFGPWGDTDTQYF. The full variable domain, its missing parts supplied by reference TRBV7-9 and TRBJ2-3, is DTGVSQNPRHKITKRGQNVTFRCDPISEHNRLYWYRQTLGQGPEFLTYFQNEAQLEKSRLLSDRFSAERPKGSFSTLEIQRTEQGDSAMYLCASSFGPWGDTDTQYFGPGTRLTVL.

This sequence joins TRBV3-1 and TRBJ2-7. The CDR3 loop spans 15 amino acids. Germline CDR1 is LGHDT and CDR2 is YNNKEL (reference sequence). The CDR3 sequence is CASSQNTDGSYEQYF.

This chain connects TRBV7-2 to TRBJ2-5; TCRdb's D gene call, TRBD2, goes unchecked for lack of DNA. Germline V gene sequence: CDR1 SGHTA, CDR2 FQGNSA. This CDR3 spans 15 amino acids. The CDR3 reads CASSSQPALQETQYF.

This chain uses TRBV11-2 with TRBJ2-2; TCRdb gives TRBD1 as the D gene, but with no DNA this cannot be confirmed. Germline V lookup: CDR1 SGHAT, CDR2 FQNNGV. This CDR3 comprises 15 residues. This CDR3 is CASSSTTGNTGELFF.

CDR3 protein: CASRRDRGLAEAFF. The rearrangement uses TRBV5-8 and TRBJ1-1; TCRdb outputs TRBD1, but without DNA this stays unchecked. This CDR3 is built from 14 residues. Germline CDR1 reads SGHTS; CDR2 reads YDEGEE.

V is TRBV20-1 and J is TRBJ2-3. The CDR3 consists of 14 residues. Germline V gene sequence: CDR1 DFQATT, CDR2 SNEGSKA (reference sequence). The CDR3 sequence is CSATYSGIGDTQYF.